Each of the 12 T cell receptor beta chains below was sequenced from the same sample in a study of CD8 T cells in ankylosing spondylitis. TCRdb ran MiXCR on the 5' RACE reads and lists one entry per CDR3 protein. The data contain about 240,000 distinct CDR3 sequences, 8% to 9.5% of them seen just once; the ten biggest clones take up around 6.8%. The sequenced sample consisted of blood, either unsorted or a sorted T cell fraction (not recorded which). Receptor source: a male donor with ankylosing spondylitis or in good health (not recorded which).

This clonotype showed up just a few times. This rearrangement joins TRBV19 to TRBJ2-7, with TRBD2 matching 9 bases. The length of the CDR3 is 14 residues. Germline CDR1 is LNHDA and CDR2 is SQIVND (reference sequence). J was trimmed by 3 bases and V by 3 bases; bases with no gene match: 3. The CDR3 nucleotides are TGTGCCAGTAGTATGGGACTAGCCTTCTACGAGCAGTACTTC. Translated, it gives CASSMGLAFYEQYF.

This clonotype was counted only a few times. Here the CDR3 DNA reads TGCAGTGCCGCGGGACCGGCAGGCAATGAGCAGTTCTTC. Its translation is CSAAGPAGNEQFF. The genes are TRBV20-1 and TRBJ2-1, with D perhaps TRBD2 (6 bases). Germline CDR1 and CDR2: DFQATT and SNEGSKA (reference sequence). The CDR3 has 13 residues. Trimming cost V 6 bases and J 6 bases, with 15 bases left between them.

This clonotype has only a few counts. The chain is built from TRBV12-3 or TRBV12-4 and TRBJ2-6; 7 positions match TRBD1. V was pared by 6 bases and J by 1 base, with 12 bases of the junction left unmatched. CDR3 length: 18 amino acids. The CDR3 loop is CASSLWVGGASGANVLTF. The CDR3, as DNA: TGTGCCAGCAGCCTGTGGGTAGGGGGCGCTTCTGGGGCCAACGTCCTGACTTTC.

At least ten counts were recorded for this clonotype. This rearrangement joins TRBV20-1 to TRBJ2-1; the match to TRBD2 covers 10 bases. The germline gives CDR1 DFQATT, CDR2 SNEGSKA (reference sequence). This CDR3 spans 14 amino acids. V dropped 4 bases and J dropped 8; count of bases not matched to a gene: 8. The CDR3 here is CSAKASGSTDEQFF. Written as DNA, the CDR3 is TGCAGTGCTAAGGCTAGCGGGAGTACGGATGAGCAGTTCTTC.

This clonotype was recorded at least ten times. The J gene is TRBJ2-1, the V gene TRBV20-1; D call uncertain. This CDR3 is 15 amino acids long. CDR1 is DFQATT, CDR2 SNEGSKA, per germline (reference sequence). V gave up 1 base and J gave up 0 bases, with 10 bases separating them. CDR3 DNA: TGCAGTGCTAGAGGCCCGTATGGCTCCTACAATGAGCAGTTCTTC. Protein sequence: CSARGPYGSYNEQFF.

This clonotype was seen repeatedly, ten times or more. The chain uses TRBV9 and TRBJ2-3, with TRBD2 matching over 7 bases. With V trimmed by 0 bases and J by 1 base, 5 bases remained unmatched. In germline, CDR1 is SGDLS, CDR2 YYNGEE. There are 16 residues in the CDR3. CDR3 in amino acids: CASSVVAGAGTDTQYF. CDR3 bases: TGTGCCAGCAGCGTAGTGGCGGGAGCCGGCACAGATACGCAGTATTTT.

This clonotype was observed many times. The chain recombines TRBV7-2 with TRBJ2-5, with D tentatively TRBD1 (5 bases). Germline V gene data show CDR1 as SGHTA and CDR2 as FQGNSA. The CDR3 contains 13 residues. Trimming stripped 5 bases from V and 1 base from J, with 8 bases between. The CDR3 region is CASSADSQETQYF. The CDR3 region has the DNA TGTGCCAGCAGCGCTGACAGCCAAGAGACCCAGTACTTC.

This clonotype was recorded at least ten times. V and J are TRBV7-6 and TRBJ2-2; D is undetermined. Trimming removed 4 bases at V and 2 bases at J, with 8 bases between. There are 14 residues in the CDR3. CDR1 and CDR2 (germline): SGHVS, FNYEAQ. The CDR3 DNA follows: TGTGCCAGCAGCTCCCTGTTAAACACCGGGGAGCTGTTTTTT. Its translation: CASSSLLNTGELFF.

Regarding this clonotype: This may stem from a read error, because a much larger clone lies one nucleotide away. The chain links TRBV12-3 or TRBV12-4 to TRBJ1-1; 8 nucleotides line up with TRBD1. This CDR3 comprises 12 residues. J was trimmed by 5 bases and V by 7 bases; bases with no gene match: 3. The CDR3 sequence is CASIWTGTEAFF. Written as DNA, the CDR3 is TGTGCCAGCATTTGGACAGGGACTGAAGCTTTCTTT.

This clonotype was counted many times. V is TRBV6-1 and J is TRBJ2-7; TRBD2 matches 12 bases. The CDR3 runs 15 residues. Germline lookup yields CDR1 MNHNS and CDR2 SASEGT. The J segment lost 6 bases and the V segment lost 5 bases, leaving 8 bases of the junction unmatched. CDR3 amino acids: CASSTPGLAGSEQYF. Written as DNA, the CDR3 is TGTGCCAGCAGTACACCGGGACTAGCGGGTTCCGAGCAGTACTTC.

Many counts were recorded for this clonotype. The chain links TRBV20-1 to TRBJ2-7; D perhaps matches TRBD2 (5 bases). Trimming pared 6 bases from V and 0 bases from J, leaving 12 bases between. The CDR3 length is 13 residues. Germline V gene sequence: CDR1 DFQATT, CDR2 SNEGSKA (reference sequence). In DNA, the CDR3 is TGCAGTGCAAGGACGGAGGTCTCCTACGAGCAGTACTTC. The encoded protein is CSARTEVSYEQYF.

This clonotype was seen many times. This chain connects TRBV20-1 to TRBJ1-2, with a weak D call TRBD1 (5 bases). V gave up 5 bases and J gave up 9 bases, with 22 bases separating them. Germline CDR1 and CDR2: DFQATT and SNEGSKA (reference sequence). The CDR3 covers 14 residues. For the CDR3, the DNA is TGCAGTGCTTCCCCCTTGACAGACGGCATAAGCTACACCTTC. Amino acids: CSASPLTDGISYTF.